This TCR beta chain was identified in a study of breast tumors, draining lymph nodes, adjacent tissues. Findings of the study overall: Data fit most tumor T cells coming from lymph node, expanding in tumor. Data only fit, rather than demonstrated, lymph node origin of most tumor T cells.

Many counts were recorded for this clonotype. The antigen is unknown. TCRdb used MiXCR to reprocess the multiplex PCR reads, holding one entry per CDR3 protein. The sample lists about 170,000 distinct CDR3 sequences, approximately 30% seen once, with around 4% in the top ten. Breast cancer patients provided tissue from their axillary draining lymph nodes. The TCR sequence derives from a female donor with breast cancer. Some clones in this sample may be carry-over from other donors' samples. The sample taken for sequencing was axillary lymph node tissue.

The CDR3 sequence: CATSGRQGNLSQETQYF. In nucleotides, the CDR3 is TGTGCCACCAGTGGCAGACAGGGGAATTTGAGTCAAGAGACCCAGTACTTC. V gene TRBV24-1 combines with J gene TRBJ2-5; 8 positions agree with TRBD1. The CDR3 loop spans 17 amino acids. The germline V gene encodes CDR1 KGHDR and CDR2 SFDVKD. V lost 5 bases, J lost 2 bases, and 12 bases stayed unmatched.